This T cell receptor beta chain was profiled in a study of immune cell composition in non-small cell lung cancer. Study-level findings and limits: Clones >0.5% enriched in tumour were rarer in adenocarcinoma (around 35%) than squamous (roughly 75%).

For this clone: What it binds is not known.

Normal lung was taken at the farthest possible site, at least 3 cm from tumour. V was pared by 5 bases and J by 6 bases, with 13 bases of the junction left unmatched. Germline CDR1 is SGHVS and CDR2 is FQNEAQ. This CDR3 has 15 residues. Profiled with immunoSEQ multiplex PCR; TCRdb holds only in-frame clones, not every one. The sample includes about 2,500 clones, around 84% of them seen just once. This clonotype was obtained from a human donor with non-small cell lung cancer. The sequencing sample was made of non-adjacent lung tissue. This chain links TRBV7-8 with TRBJ2-7; 7 bases match TRBD2. CDR3 coding DNA: TGTGCCAGCAGCCGGGGGAGGGCGGGAGATGGCGAGCAGTACTTC. Amino acid sequence: CASSRGRAGDGEQYF.